One sample yielded the 21 T cell receptor beta chains listed below, sequenced in a study of human T cells and chemical hapten exposure. MiXCR, applied by TCRdb to the RACE reads, yields one record per CDR3 protein. The sample carries more than 100,000 distinct CDR3 sequences, approximately 10% recorded once. Sample time point: patch test 3, about 24 weeks after DPC sensitization. The treatment was: therapeutic diphenylcyclopropenone sensitization with weekly scalp DPC. The sequences come from whole blood, collected in connection with sensitization to the hapten diphenylcyclopropenone (DPC). Receptors were obtained from a woman aged 50 to 60 with alopecia areata. Some clones in this sample may be carry-over from other donors' samples.

This clonotype was seen more than once but under ten times. This rearrangement joins TRBV29-1 to TRBJ1-2; 10 nucleotides line up with TRBD1. Looked up from germline, CDR1 is SQVTM and CDR2 is ANQGSEA. Trimming at V came to 3 bases and at J to 3 bases, leaving 1 base not matched to a gene. The CDR3 totals 13 residues. The CDR3 here is CSVEGTGDYGYTF. DNA for the CDR3: TGCAGCGTTGAGGGGACAGGGGACTATGGCTACACCTTC.

This clonotype was found many times. The chain employs TRBV12-3 or TRBV12-4 and TRBJ2-1; D could derive from TRBD1 or TRBD2 (5 bases each). V lost 6 bases and J 9 bases, leaving 18 bases between the germline ends. The CDR3 is made up of 14 amino acids. CDR3 sequence reads: CASSRPGTLAEQFF. CDR3 DNA sequence: TGTGCCAGCAGCCGTCCCGGGACGCTTGCTGAGCAGTTCTTC.

V usage is TRBV6-5 and J usage is TRBJ1-1, with a weak D call TRBD1 (5 bases). V gave up 0 bases and J gave up 5 bases, with 13 bases separating them. This CDR3 is built from 15 residues. Germline CDR1 and CDR2: MNHEY and SVGAGI. The CDR3 DNA reads as TGTGCCAGCAGTTACTCGATCGGGTGGGGGACTGAAGCTTTCTTT. Its translation is CASSYSIGWGTEAFF.

This clonotype has a count of ten or more. V usage is TRBV4-3 and J usage is TRBJ2-2, with 11 bases matching TRBD2. The CDR3 runs 17 residues. V was clipped by 3 bases and J by 3 bases; unmatched bases: 6. Germline CDR1 is LGHNA and CDR2 is YSLEER. The DNA of the CDR3 is TGCGCCAGCAGCCAGCCTAGCGGGAGGTGGGACACCGGGGAGCTGTTTTTT. Translated: CASSQPSGRWDTGELFF.

This clonotype has just one count. This chain joins TRBV28 and TRBJ1-1; TRBD1 matches at 7 bases. The CDR3 has 14 residues. Trimming at V came to 6 bases and at J to 5 bases, leaving 9 bases not matched to a gene. Germline CDR1 MDHEN, CDR2 SYDVKM. CDR3 amino acids: CASSLGGRGTEAFF. As DNA, the CDR3 is TGTGCCAGCAGCCTAGGGGGCCGAGGGACTGAAGCTTTCTTT.

The sample holds a few counts of this clonotype. The V gene is TRBV29-1, the J gene TRBJ1-2; no clear D. The germline V gene encodes CDR1 SQVTM and CDR2 ANQGSEA. V lost 3 bases and J 6 bases, leaving 5 bases between the germline ends. The length of the CDR3 is 10 residues. The CDR3 spells CSVDGDGYTF. In DNA form, the CDR3 reads TGCAGCGTTGATGGAGATGGCTACACCTTC. Based on the CDR3 plus reference TRBV29-1 and TRBJ1-2, the full variable domain is SAVISQKPSRDICQRGTSLTIQCQVDSQVTMMFWYRQQPGQSLTLIATANQGSEATYESGFVIDKFPISRPNLTFSTLTVSNMSPEDSSIYLCSVDGDGYTFGSGTRLTVV.

The chain couples TRBV24-1 to TRBJ1-5; unclear D gene. The CDR3 is made up of 13 amino acids. With 6 bases removed from V and 1 base from J, the gap between germline ends came to 6 bases. CDR1 is KGHDR and CDR2 is SFDVKD in the germline V gene. For the CDR3, the DNA is TGTGCCACCAGTCGGACGAGCAATCAGCCCCAGCATTTT. Its protein product is CATSRTSNQPQHF.

The V call is TRBV12-3 or TRBV12-4, the J call TRBJ1-5; the D is unclear. Trimming removed 3 bases from V and 5 bases from J, with 8 bases in between. The CDR3 runs to 13 residues. The CDR3 protein is CASSLAKDQPQHF. CDR3 coding DNA: TGTGCCAGCAGTTTGGCGAAGGATCAGCCCCAGCATTTT.

The CDR3 sequence is CASSLALAGTTDTQYF. The CDR3 DNA follows: TGTGCCAGCAGTTTAGCGCTAGCGGGGACCACAGATACGCAGTATTTT. This sequence joins TRBV12-3 or TRBV12-4 and TRBJ2-3; 9 bases agree with TRBD2. The CDR3 extends over 16 amino acids. V shed 0 bases, J shed 2 bases, and the junction held 3 bases outside the gene matches.

This clonotype was observed a few times. The chain links TRBV5-5 to TRBJ2-1; D may be TRBD1 (6 bases). CDR1 and CDR2 (germline): SGHKS, YYEKEE (reference sequence). The V end lost 3 bases, the J end lost 8 bases, and 15 bases lay between the germline ends. The CDR3 spans 14 residues. The CDR3 DNA sequence: TGTGCCAGCAGCTACGATTTACAGGGCCATGAGCAGTTCTTC. Translating it yields CASSYDLQGHEQFF.

This clonotype was counted only a few times. The V call is TRBV27, the J call TRBJ1-4, with D tentatively TRBD1 (6 bases). This CDR3 comprises 15 residues. Germline lookup yields CDR1 MNHEY and CDR2 SMNVEV (reference sequence). Between the trimmed V and J ends, which lost 1 base and 3 bases, there was a span of 9 bases. Written as DNA, the CDR3 is TGTGCCAGCAGTTTATGGTCAGGGGCTAATGAAAAACTGTTTTTT. It encodes CASSLWSGANEKLFF.

This clonotype was seen repeatedly, ten times or more. The V call is TRBV7-2, the J call TRBJ2-2, with a tentative D call TRBD2 (5 bases). CDR1 and CDR2 from the germline V gene are SGHTA and FQGNSA. The CDR3 is made up of 14 amino acids. The ends were cut back, 1 base at V and 7 bases at J, with 10 bases in the middle. The CDR3 spells CASSLEFGDGELFF. The DNA for the CDR3 is TGTGCCAGCAGCTTAGAATTCGGGGACGGGGAGCTGTTTTTT.

The V and J genes are TRBV7-9 and TRBJ1-2, with 7 bases aligning to TRBD1. Germline CDR1 is SEHNR and CDR2 is FQNEAQ (reference sequence). After removal of 7 bases from V and 14 bases from J, the junction contained 10 bases not matched to a gene. The CDR3 extends over 11 amino acids. The CDR3, as DNA: TGTGCCAGCAACCGACAGGGATCTAAGACCTTC. Translation gives CASNRQGSKTF.

This clonotype was seen at least ten times. V gene TRBV9 combines with J gene TRBJ2-3; TRBD1 matches at 7 bases. CDR3 length: 15 amino acids. Germline V gives CDR1 SGDLS, CDR2 YYNGEE. Losses at the gene ends were 4 bases for V and 0 bases for J; bases not matched to a gene: 5. The CDR3 sequence is CASSPRQGSTDTQYF. The CDR3 nucleotides read TGTGCCAGCAGCCCCCGACAGGGAAGCACAGATACGCAGTATTTT.

This clonotype came up a few times. Here the CDR3 DNA reads TGTGCCAGCAGCTTATTGGGCCTGACTAGCGGGAGGGCTAATGAGCAGTTCTTC. Translating it yields CASSLLGLTSGRANEQFF. J is TRBJ2-1 and V is TRBV7-2; 14 positions agree with TRBD2. J lost 7 bases, V lost 2 bases, and 10 bases had no gene match. This CDR3 spans 18 amino acids. Germline CDR1 SGHTA, CDR2 FQGNSA.

The sample holds many counts of this clonotype. J is TRBJ2-4 and V is TRBV4-3; the D is unclear. With 0 bases removed from V and 2 bases from J, the gap between germline ends came to 11 bases. The CDR3 consists of 16 residues. Per germline, CDR1 LGHNA and CDR2 YSLEER. This CDR3 reads CASSQDNLRSKNIQYF. In DNA form, the CDR3 reads TGCGCCAGCAGCCAAGATAATTTACGATCCAAAAACATTCAGTACTTC.

This clonotype was counted ten times or more. The chain uses TRBV20-1 and TRBJ2-7; tentatively, D is TRBD1 (6 bases). From germline, CDR1 is DFQATT and CDR2 SNEGSKA (reference sequence). The CDR3 covers 12 residues. V lost 8 bases to trimming and J lost 2 bases, with 13 bases between them. The CDR3 loop reads CSPGTQTYEQYF. CDR3 sequence (DNA): TGCAGTCCCGGGACACAGACCTACGAGCAGTACTTC.

The gene calls are TRBV7-8 and TRBJ2-7, with D unresolved. V was cut by 0 bases and J by 3 bases, with 9 bases left in between. This CDR3 spans 14 amino acids. CDR1 is SGHVS and CDR2 is FQNEAQ in the germline V gene. CDR3 nucleotides: TGTGCCAGCAGCTTAGCCCCAGAATTCTACGAGCAGTACTTC. Its translation is CASSLAPEFYEQYF.

There are a few counts of this clonotype. This rearrangement joins TRBV6-6 to TRBJ1-1; no clear D gene. The germline CDR1 and CDR2 sequences are MNHNY and SVGAGI (reference sequence). V lost 0 bases to trimming and J lost 6 bases, with 5 bases between them. The CDR3 has 12 amino acids. The CDR3 protein is CASSYSDSEAFF. In DNA form, the CDR3 reads TGTGCCAGCAGTTACTCGGATTCTGAAGCTTTCTTT.

This clonotype was picked up a small number of times. This chain joins TRBV5-4 and TRBJ2-2; D unclear. CDR3 size: 13 residues. The V gene lost 8 bases and the J gene lost 6 bases, with 14 bases spanning the gap. The V gene's germline CDR1 is SGHNT and CDR2 YYREEE (reference sequence). This CDR3 is CASRRVGSGELFF. The CDR3 coding sequence is TGTGCCAGTCGCCGAGTAGGTTCCGGGGAGCTGTTTTTT.

This clonotype was picked up a small number of times. The V call is TRBV7-9, the J call TRBJ1-1, with D unclear. The ends were cut back, 3 bases at V and 4 bases at J, with 6 bases in the middle. Germline V gene sequence: CDR1 SEHNR, CDR2 FQNEAQ (reference sequence). This CDR3 is 12 amino acids long. CDR3 loop: CASSLFSTEAFF. CDR3 nucleotides: TGTGCCAGCAGCTTGTTTTCCACTGAAGCTTTCTTT.